A selection of T cell receptor beta chains follows, all from one sample in a study of neurological immune-mediated disorders. TCRdb passed the 5' RACE reads through MiXCR, listing each CDR3 protein once. The sample records approximately 43,000 distinct CDR3 sequences, 2.5% being singletons. Specimen: PBMCs. The receptors shown here come from a young man with multiple sclerosis. Each CDR3 is given with its conserved first and last residue.

V gene,CDR3 protein
TRBV6-2/TRBV6-3,CASSYSAYSGEETQYF
TRBV5-1,CASRNQDSSPLHF
TRBV5-1,CASSLNRGGEKLFF
TRBV12-3/TRBV12-4,CASTSGVETQYF
TRBV7-6,CASSLRNRVTEAFF
TRBV29-1,CSVPAVQAFNYGYTF
TRBV5-6,CASSFLEKPGELFF
TRBV18,CDSSPGRTTREQFF
TRBV12-3/TRBV12-4,CASSLLLVGQVDEKLFF
TRBV7-2,CASSSLAIRAGHNQPQHF
TRBV20-1,CSALPPGGLDTQYF
TRBV6-2/TRBV6-3,CASSPGTALTGELFF
TRBV3-1,CASSQTRQGAGYTF
TRBV5-1,CASSFGDRGRMNTEAFF
TRBV28,CASGQGPRYTF
TRBV7-9,CASSRTSDVQETQYF
TRBV5-1,CASSPGPSNNEQFF
TRBV29-1,CSVGRSAEETQYF
TRBV12-3/TRBV12-4,CASSLVDPRETQYF
TRBV20-1,CSARPPGTANTEAFF
TRBV29-1,CSVGLKARPTEAFF
TRBV29-1,CSVEGSSYEQYF
TRBV2,CASRGLESYVQYF
TRBV7-2,CASSFGGNQETQYF
TRBV19,CASTSSGRETQYF
TRBV28,CASSQGRYEQFF
TRBV20-1,CSAPGGPRYEQYF
TRBV12-3/TRBV12-4,CASSLFRTGNTEAFF
TRBV20-1,CSARAAGSSYNEQFF
TRBV7-2,CASSLASQGARNTEAFF
TRBV12-3/TRBV12-4,CASSLAQKNTEAFF
TRBV20-1,CSANGLAGAETVDEQFF
TRBV12-3/TRBV12-4,CASSPSRRWDYGYTF
TRBV12-3/TRBV12-4,CASTTFKDSPLHF